This passage covers 8 T cell receptor beta chains from one sample sequenced in a study of T-cell reconstitution after alpha-beta-depleted transplantation in children. The library targeted TCRbeta and was prepared with unique molecular identifiers. TCRdb reprocessed the PCR reads with MiXCR, giving one entry per CDR3 protein. This table has about 5,900 distinct CDR3 sequences, 15% to 17% appearing once. The source was PBMCs, mostly from graft donor cells, collected 180 days after TCRalphabeta/CD19-depleted stem cell transplant. These receptors were collected from a patient aged 2-10 years who had a stem cell transplant for inherited bone marrow failure, so the T cells may come from the graft donor.

This clonotype was recorded at least ten times. V gene TRBV27 combines with J gene TRBJ1-1; 8 nucleotides agree with TRBD1. CDR3 size: 16 residues. Losses at the gene ends were 5 bases for V and 0 bases for J; bases not matched to a gene: 8. The germline gives CDR1 MNHEY, CDR2 SMNVEV (reference sequence). The CDR3 sequence: CASSIGTGRMNTEAFF. CDR3 in DNA: TGTGCCAGCAGTATCGGGACAGGTCGGATGAACACTGAAGCTTTCTTT.

This clonotype was found many times. V is TRBV10-3 and J is TRBJ2-3; 10 bases map to TRBD2. Trimming removed 6 bases from V and 2 bases from J; junction bases left unmatched: 5. Germline CDR1 is ENHRY and CDR2 is SYGVKD. CDR3 length equals 15 residues. For the CDR3, the DNA is TGTGCCATCAGAGGGACTAGCGTCTACACAGATACGCAGTATTTT. It yields the protein CAIRGTSVYTDTQYF.

This clonotype was recorded at least ten times. This chain connects TRBV7-9 to TRBJ2-7, with 8 bases that match TRBD2. The V segment lost 2 bases and the J segment 6 bases; nucleotides outside the gene matches: 6. The CDR3 loop spans 14 amino acids. Germline-derived CDR1 and CDR2 are SEHNR and FQNEAQ (reference sequence). The CDR3: CASSLSGGLSEQYF. CDR3 coding DNA: TGTGCCAGCAGCTTAAGCGGGGGCCTCTCCGAGCAGTACTTC.

This clonotype was recorded a few times. Sequence at one end of the junction differs from germline and may be a read error. The V call is TRBV20-1, the J call TRBJ2-5, with 13 bases fitting TRBD2. The CDR3 runs to 16 residues. From germline, CDR1 is DFQATT and CDR2 SNEGSKA (reference sequence). CDR3 coding DNA: TGCTGTGCCTTATCCGGACTAGCGGGAGTGGGGGAGACCCAGTACTTC. Its translation: CCALSGLAGVGETQYF.

This clonotype was counted a single time. V gene TRBV4-1 combines with J gene TRBJ1-4, with TRBD1 identical over 9 bases. CDR1 is MGHRA, CDR2 YSYEKL, per germline. The CDR3 is 15 amino acids. J gave up 5 bases and V 3 bases, and 4 bases lay outside the gene matches. CDR3 protein: CASSQEGQGNEKLFF. Here the CDR3 DNA reads TGCGCCAGCAGCCAGGAGGGACAGGGAAATGAAAAACTGTTTTTT.

This clonotype was seen repeatedly, ten times or more. The rearrangement uses TRBV6-4 and TRBJ2-7; 12 bases line up with TRBD2. CDR1 and CDR2 (germline): MRHNA, SNTAGT. The CDR3 consists of 19 residues. The V segment lost 5 bases and the J segment 3 bases; nucleotides outside the gene matches: 17. In DNA form, the CDR3 reads TGTGCCAGCAGTCGCGGGGGACTAGCGGGTCCGGGGGCGATCTACGAGCAGTACTTC. It is translated as CASSRGGLAGPGAIYEQYF.

At least ten counts were recorded for this clonotype. The rearrangement uses TRBV11-2 and TRBJ2-2; D may be TRBD2 (5 bases). The CDR3 length is 15 residues. Trimming removed 5 bases at V and 8 bases at J, with 18 bases between. Germline-derived CDR1 and CDR2 are SGHAT and FQNNGV. The CDR3 region is CASSEQPWGAGELFF. DNA of the CDR3: TGTGCCAGCAGCGAACAGCCGTGGGGAGCGGGGGAGCTGTTTTTT.

This clonotype has a count of ten or more. V gene TRBV7-9 combines with J gene TRBJ2-5, with a tentative D call TRBD1 (6 bases). The CDR3 has 15 amino acids. Trimming took 5 bases from V and 5 from J, leaving 18 bases between them. Germline V CDR1 and CDR2: SEHNR, FQNEAQ (reference sequence). CDR3 in DNA: TGTGCCAGCAGCCAGGGGCAACCCGGATGGGAGACCCAGTACTTC. As protein: CASSQGQPGWETQYF. The full variable domain, in which reference TRBV7-9 and TRBJ2-5 provide the parts outside the CDR3, is DTGVSQNPRHKITKRGQNVTFRCDPISEHNRLYWYRQTLGQGPEFLTYFQNEAQLEKSRLLSDRFSAERPKGSFSTLEIQRTEQGDSAMYLCASSQGQPGWETQYFGPGTRLLVL.